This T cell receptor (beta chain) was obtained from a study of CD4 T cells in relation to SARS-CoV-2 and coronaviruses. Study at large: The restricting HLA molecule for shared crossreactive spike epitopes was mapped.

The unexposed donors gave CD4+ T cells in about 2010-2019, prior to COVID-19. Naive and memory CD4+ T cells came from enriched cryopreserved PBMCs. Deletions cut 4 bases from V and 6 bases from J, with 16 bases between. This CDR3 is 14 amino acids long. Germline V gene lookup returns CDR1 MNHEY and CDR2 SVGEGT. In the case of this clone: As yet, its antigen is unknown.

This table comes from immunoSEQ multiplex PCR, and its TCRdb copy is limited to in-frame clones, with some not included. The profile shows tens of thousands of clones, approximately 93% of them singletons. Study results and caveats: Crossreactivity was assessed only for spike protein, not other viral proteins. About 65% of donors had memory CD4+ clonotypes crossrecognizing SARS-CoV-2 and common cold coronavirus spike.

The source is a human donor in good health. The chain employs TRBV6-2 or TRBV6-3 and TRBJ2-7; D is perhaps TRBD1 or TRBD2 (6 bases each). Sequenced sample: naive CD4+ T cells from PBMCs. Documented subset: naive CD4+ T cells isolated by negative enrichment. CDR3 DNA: TGTGCCAGCAGTTTGTTAGGGGGGCTAAGCGAGCAGTACTTC. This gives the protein CASSLLGGLSEQYF.